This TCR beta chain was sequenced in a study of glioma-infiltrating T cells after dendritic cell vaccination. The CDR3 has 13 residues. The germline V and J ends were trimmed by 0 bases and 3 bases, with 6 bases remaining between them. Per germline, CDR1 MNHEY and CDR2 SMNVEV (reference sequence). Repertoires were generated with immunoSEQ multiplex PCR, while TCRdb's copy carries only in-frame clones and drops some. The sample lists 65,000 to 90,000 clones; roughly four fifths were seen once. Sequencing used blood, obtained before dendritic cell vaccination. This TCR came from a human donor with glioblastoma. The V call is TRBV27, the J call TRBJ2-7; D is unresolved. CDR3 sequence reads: CASSLSGSYEQYF. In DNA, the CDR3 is TGTGCCAGCAGTTTATCGGGCAGCTACGAGCAGTACTTC.